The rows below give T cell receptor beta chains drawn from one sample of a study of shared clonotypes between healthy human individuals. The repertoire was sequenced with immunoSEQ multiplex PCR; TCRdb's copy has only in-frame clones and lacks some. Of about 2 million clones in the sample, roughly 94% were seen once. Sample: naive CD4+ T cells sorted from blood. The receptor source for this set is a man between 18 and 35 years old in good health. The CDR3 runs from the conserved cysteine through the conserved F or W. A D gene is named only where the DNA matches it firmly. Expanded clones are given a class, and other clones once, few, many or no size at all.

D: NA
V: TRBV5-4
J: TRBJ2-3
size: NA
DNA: TGTGCCAGCAGCCTCGGGGGTTACCGCACAGATACGCAGTATTTT
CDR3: CASSLGGYRTDTQYF

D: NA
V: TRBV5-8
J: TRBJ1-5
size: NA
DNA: TGTGCCAGCACCGAAGACGGGAATCAGCCCCAGCATTTT
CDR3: CASTEDGNQPQHF

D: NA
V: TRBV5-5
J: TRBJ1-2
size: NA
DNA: TGTGCCAGCAGCCCCGGGACGGGAAACTATGGCTACACCTTC
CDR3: CASSPGTGNYGYTF

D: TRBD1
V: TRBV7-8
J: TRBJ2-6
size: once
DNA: TGTGCCAGCAGCTTGTTTCCGGGACAGGGGGCGACTGGGGCCAACGTCCTGACTTTC
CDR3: CASSLFPGQGATGANVLTF

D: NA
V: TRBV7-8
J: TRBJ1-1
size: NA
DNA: TGTGCCAGCAGCTTATTTCAGGGAGACACTGAAGCTTTCTTT
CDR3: CASSLFQGDTEAFF

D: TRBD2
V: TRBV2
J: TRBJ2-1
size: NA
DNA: TGTGCCAGCAGTTCCGGGCTAGCGGGGGGGGAGCAGTTCTTC
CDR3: CASSSGLAGGEQFF

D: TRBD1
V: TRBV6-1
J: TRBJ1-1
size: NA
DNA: TGTGCCAGCAAACACCAGGGGGACACTGAAGCTTTCTTT
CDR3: CASKHQGDTEAFF

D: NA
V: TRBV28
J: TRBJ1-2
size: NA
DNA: TGTGCCAGCAGAGTCGGGGGAGACGGCTATGGCTACACCTTC
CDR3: CASRVGGDGYGYTF

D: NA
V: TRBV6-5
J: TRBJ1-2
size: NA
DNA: TGTGCCAGCACCCGGGGCAGTAACTATGGCTACATCTTC
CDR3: CASTRGSNYGYIF

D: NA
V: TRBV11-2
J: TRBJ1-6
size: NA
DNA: TGTGCCAGCAGCGCCTCAGGGAGCTCCTATAATTCACCCCTCCACTTT
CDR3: CASSASGSSYNSPLHF